These 11 T cell receptor beta chains originate from one sample sequenced in a study of cytomegalovirus exposure and HLA in healthy donors. Researchers ran the PCR with 60 Vbeta and 13 Jbeta primers. Clones were read by immunoSEQ multiplex PCR, and TCRdb kept only the in-frame ones, dropping some. The table has over 85,000 clones, approximately 80% seen once; the top ten hold around 9.6%. Sequencing input: PBMCs. Receptor source: a male donor in good health and CMV-seropositive.

The chain is built from TRBV5-1 and TRBJ2-5, with 8 bases fitting TRBD2. Near its end, the DNA agrees better with TRBJ2-7, so the J call may be wrong. Germline CDR1 SGHRS, CDR2 YFSETQ. The CDR3 covers 14 residues. In nucleotides, the CDR3 is TGCGCCAGCAGCTCCGGGACTAGCTCCTACGAGCAGTACTTC. Translation: CASSSGTSSYEQYF.

This chain connects TRBV29-1 to TRBJ2-3; 9 nucleotides agree with TRBD2. After removal of 3 bases from V and 4 bases from J, the junction contained 5 bases not matched to a gene. Germline lookup yields CDR1 SQVTM and CDR2 ANQGSEA. This CDR3 contains 14 residues. CDR3 coding DNA: TGCAGCGTTGAGGGCGGGAGGGTACCAGATACGCAGTATTTT. Translating it yields CSVEGGRVPDTQYF.

The V and J genes are TRBV30 and TRBJ1-2, with a possible D match to TRBD1 (5 bases). This CDR3 comprises 13 residues. Looked up from germline, CDR1 is GTSNPN and CDR2 is SVGIG (reference sequence). V lost 3 bases and J 5 bases, leaving 13 bases between the germline ends. CDR3 amino acids: CAWRAQGWYGYTF. CDR3 coding DNA: TGTGCCTGGAGAGCCCAGGGATGGTATGGCTACACCTTC.

This clone has more than one count but fewer than ten. The chain joins TRBV27 to TRBJ1-3; the D is unclear. The V and J ends lost 7 bases and 2 bases respectively, with 15 bases between them. Germline assignment: CDR1 MNHEY and CDR2 SMNVEV (reference sequence). The CDR3 has 15 residues. CDR3 sequence: CASIWNGYTGNTIYF. For the CDR3, the DNA is TGTGCCAGCATCTGGAACGGGTATACTGGAAACACCATATATTTT.

V usage is TRBV19 and J usage is TRBJ1-2, with D tentatively TRBD1 (6 bases). Trimming took 4 bases from V and 4 from J, leaving 16 bases between them. CDR3 length: 15 amino acids. Germline assignment: CDR1 LNHDA and CDR2 SQIVND (reference sequence). This CDR3 is CASSTPGQKIYGYTF. The CDR3 DNA reads as TGTGCCAGTAGTACCCCGGGACAAAAAATCTATGGCTACACCTTC.

The chain combines TRBV28 with TRBJ2-3; 13 nucleotides agree with TRBD2. Trimming cost V 6 bases and J 2 bases; bases outside gene matches: 5. Germline CDR1 is MDHEN and CDR2 is SYDVKM. The length of the CDR3 is 16 residues. The CDR3 DNA follows: TGTGCCAGCAGCACTAGCGGGAGGGTCATCACAGATACGCAGTATTTT. Protein product: CASSTSGRVITDTQYF. Full variable domain (missing parts from reference TRBV28 and TRBJ2-3): DVKVTQSSRYLVKRTGEKVFLECVQDMDHENMFWYRQDPGLGLRLIYFSYDVKMKEKGDIPEGYSVSREKKERFSLILESASTNQTSMYLCASSTSGRVITDTQYFGPGTRLTVL.

The CDR3 DNA is TGTGCCTGCAGACAGCTTCTCTCCTACGAGCAGTACTTC. Translated: CACRQLLSYEQYF. The V and J genes are TRBV30 and TRBJ2-7, with D perhaps matching TRBD1 (5 bases). Trimming took off 6 bases at V and 0 bases at J, with 12 bases between the two ends. Germline-derived CDR1 and CDR2 are GTSNPN and SVGIG (reference sequence). CDR3 size: 13 residues.

The CDR3 coding sequence is TGTGCCAGCAGTTTGGGAGCGGGAGAGAACACCGGGGAGCTGTTTTTT. Protein sequence: CASSLGAGENTGELFF. This chain uses TRBV28 with TRBJ2-2, with 8 nucleotides matching TRBD2. This CDR3 region has 16 residues. Germline-derived CDR1 and CDR2 are MDHEN and SYDVKM. The V and J ends lost 3 bases and 1 base, in that order; junction bases with no gene match: 4.

As for this clone: Compared with germline, one end of the junction differs, possibly owing to a read error. The chain recombines TRBV19 with TRBJ2-1; 11 nucleotides agree with TRBD1. Germline V gene data show CDR1 as LNHDA and CDR2 as SQIVND (reference sequence). The CDR3 has 15 residues. Written as DNA, the CDR3 is TGTGCCAGTACTATAGCGGGGACAGGGGGCAATGAGCAGTTCTTC. Residues: CASTIAGTGGNEQFF.

For the CDR3, the DNA is TGCGCCAGCAGCCCATCGACCGCTCTGGGGCCCTACAATGAGCAGTTCTTC. It encodes CASSPSTALGPYNEQFF. The chain recombines TRBV5-1 with TRBJ2-1; perhaps TRBD1 as D (5 bases). This CDR3 is 17 amino acids long. Trimming took off 4 bases at V and 2 bases at J, with 19 bases between the two ends. CDR1 is SGHRS, CDR2 YFSETQ, per germline.

This sequence joins TRBV10-3 and TRBJ1-5, with D possibly matching TRBD1 (5 bases). Trimming left V 5 bases short and J 4 bases short, with 9 bases between. This CDR3 comprises 13 residues. Germline values: CDR1 ENHRY, CDR2 SYGVKD. CDR3 DNA sequence: TGTGCCATCAGTCCTGACAGTAATCAGCCCCAGCATTTT. Translating it yields CAISPDSNQPQHF.